The 10 T cell receptor beta chains presented below share a single source sample, sequenced in a study of blood T cells in healthy people across ages. Through a sample-barcoded 5' primer and a J-beta primer mix, a second PCR was run for roughly 6 to 11 cycles. TCRdb fed the 5' RACE reads into MiXCR, producing one record per CDR3 protein. The data hold 800,000 to 1,300,000 distinct CDR3 sequences, with 20% to 25% observed a single time. Separately, the same data were catalogued under a study of T cells of mothers and their children.

The sample was blood. The receptors were sampled from a girl aged 2-10 years in good health.

This sequence joins TRBV11-2 and TRBJ2-5; 9 bases are a match to TRBD1. Trimming cost V 5 bases and J 6 bases; bases outside gene matches: 19. The CDR3 covers 18 residues. CDR1 SGHAT and CDR2 FQNNGV come from the germline V gene. CDR3 region: CASSPFLDGTGTEKTQYF. CDR3 nucleotide sequence: TGTGCCAGCAGCCCATTCCTAGACGGGACAGGGACTGAGAAGACCCAGTACTTC.

This clonotype has a handful of counts. The chain joins TRBV11-2 to TRBJ2-5; 9 bases fit TRBD2. Germline values: CDR1 SGHAT, CDR2 FQNNGV. This CDR3 is 19 amino acids long. The V gene end was trimmed by 5 bases and the J gene end by 1 base; junction bases not matched to a gene: 17. This chain's CDR3 is CASSPIRIKREASQETQYF. The CDR3 DNA reads as TGTGCCAGCAGCCCGATACGGATCAAGCGGGAGGCCAGCCAAGAGACCCAGTACTTC.

This clonotype was observed a handful of times. This sequence joins TRBV29-1 and TRBJ2-1; D gene unclear. This CDR3 is built from 13 residues. Germline assignment: CDR1 SQVTM and CDR2 ANQGSEA. Trimming shortened V by 7 bases and J by 5 bases, and 15 bases separated the two germline ends. This CDR3 reads CSAAQSSDNEQFF. As DNA, the CDR3 is TGCAGCGCCGCGCAGAGTTCGGACAATGAGCAGTTCTTC.

The rearrangement joins TRBV4-3 to TRBJ2-7; 7 nucleotides match TRBD1. The CDR3 spans 16 residues. V shed 1 base, J shed 2 bases, and the junction held 8 bases outside the gene matches. The germline gives CDR1 LGHNA, CDR2 YSLEER. The CDR3 reads CASSQVSGTETYEQYF. The CDR3 nucleotides are TGCGCCAGCAGCCAAGTCTCAGGGACAGAGACCTACGAGCAGTACTTC.

This clonotype appeared a single time. One junction end disagrees with the germline gene, perhaps due to a read error. The rearrangement links TRBV2 to TRBJ2-5; TRBD1 is a possible D gene (6 bases). There are 14 residues in the CDR3. The germline gives CDR1 SNHLY, CDR2 FYNNEI. The CDR3 region has the DNA TGTGCCAGCAGCGTCGACAGGAACCCAGAGACCCAGCACTTC. It yields the protein CASSVDRNPETQHF. The variable domain in full, completed from reference TRBV2 and TRBJ2-5, reads EPEVTQTPSHQVTQMGQEVILRCVPISNHLYFYWYRQILGQKVEFLVSFYNNEISEKSEIFDDQFSVERPDGSNFTLKIRSTKLEDSAMYFCASSVDRNPETQHFGPGTRLLVL.

As concerns this clonotype: At one of its ends the junction is not consistent with the germline gene, which may arise from a read error. The chain uses TRBV7-7 and TRBJ2-1; the D gene is possibly TRBD2 (5 bases). Germline lookup yields CDR1 SSHAT and CDR2 FNYEAQ (reference sequence). The CDR3 has 15 amino acids. The CDR3 spells CASSLIFQAENEQFF. CDR3 nucleotide sequence: TGTGCTAGCAGCTTAATTTTCCAAGCGGAGAATGAGCAGTTCTTC.

The rearrangement joins TRBV28 to TRBJ2-5; a weak D match, TRBD2 (7 bases). The J call may be incorrect, as the DNA end agrees better with TRBJ2-1. Germline CDR1 and CDR2: MDHEN and SYDVKM. CDR3 length: 15 amino acids. CDR3 in amino acids: CASSPLWGGGDEQFF. In DNA, the CDR3 is TGTGCCAGCAGTCCACTGTGGGGGGGCGGGGATGAGCAGTTCTTC.

This clonotype appeared a few times. The chain uses TRBV7-2 and TRBJ2-5; 11 bases align to TRBD2. CDR3 length equals 16 residues. V gave up 3 bases and J gave up 2 bases; unmatched junction bases: 5. Germline CDR1 reads SGHTA; CDR2 reads FQGNSA. The DNA for the CDR3 is TGTGCCAGCAGCTTTAGGCCTAGCGGGGGGCAAGAGACCCAGTACTTC. This encodes CASSFRPSGGQETQYF. Full variable domain (remainder filled in from reference TRBV7-2 and TRBJ2-5): GAGVSQSPSNKVTEKGKDVELRCDPISGHTALYWYRQSLGQGLEFLIYFQGNSAPDKSGLPSDRFSAERTGGSVSTLTIQRTQQEDSAVYLCASSFRPSGGQETQYFGPGTRLLVL.

In this sample, this clonotype turned up a few times. The chain recombines TRBV7-2 with TRBJ2-7; D is unclear. The J call is in doubt because the DNA end fits TRBJ2-1 better. Germline lookup yields CDR1 SGHTA and CDR2 FQGNSA. The CDR3 is made up of 14 amino acids. Here the CDR3 DNA reads TGTGCCAGCAGCGGGGATTTTCCTTACAATGAGCAGTTCTTC. Translation gives CASSGDFPYNEQFF.

This clonotype has at least ten counts. This rearrangement joins TRBV20-1 to TRBJ2-5; D unresolved. CDR3 length: 12 amino acids. Germline V lookup: CDR1 DFQATT, CDR2 SNEGSKA (reference sequence). The CDR3 region is CKAVGRIETQYF. The CDR3, as DNA: TGCAAGGCGGTAGGACGGATAGAGACCCAGTACTTC.